This TCR beta chain was sequenced for a study of cytomegalovirus exposure and HLA in healthy donors. Study findings and constraints: In a later analysis, specific HLA alleles were associated with 15,000 or so TCR beta sequences at a 0.05 false discovery rate.

V was trimmed by 1 base and J by 2 bases, leaving 8 bases between them. Germline lookup yields CDR1 SGHTA and CDR2 FQGTGA. The CDR3 loop spans 15 amino acids. Primers included in the PCR were 60 Vbeta and 13 Jbeta primers. Only in-frame clones appear in the TCRdb table, and some are missing; sequencing was by immunoSEQ multiplex PCR. The table includes around 140,000 clones, roughly four fifths detected once. With regard to this clone: Its specificity is not known.

The V and J genes are TRBV7-3 and TRBJ2-2, with D possibly being TRBD1 (5 bases). Sequencing input: PBMCs. The receptor comes from a woman aged 60 to 75 in good health and CMV-seronegative. CDR3 residues: CASSLIQGNTGELFF. The DNA of the CDR3 is TGTGCCAGCAGCTTAATTCAGGGCAACACCGGGGAGCTGTTTTTT.